The clone carrying this T cell receptor (beta chain) has ten or more counts. What it recognizes is unknown. CDR1 and CDR2 (germline): DFQATT, SNEGSKA (reference sequence). V dropped 4 bases and J dropped 6; count of bases not matched to a gene: 6. The CDR3 is 13 residues long. cDNA carried unique molecular identifiers, and a universal primer site was added by template switching. A single record per CDR3 protein comes from TCRdb applying MiXCR to the 5' RACE reads. The data contain approximately 220,000 distinct CDR3 sequences, around 10% of them singletons. The data belong to a study of identical twins. Study-wide points: Models underestimated out-of-frame TCR alpha sharing in monozygotic twins. Fewer insertions characterized abundant cord blood beta clonotypes, whereas memory repertoires showed none.

The V gene is TRBV20-1, the J gene TRBJ2-4; TRBD2 matches at 7 bases. The TCR comes from a woman in her late teens or twenties in good health. Sequencing was done on a sample of memory (CD45RO+) T cells sorted from blood. CDR3 protein: CSATERGGNIQYF. DNA of the CDR3: TGCAGTGCTACCGAGCGGGGCGGAAACATTCAGTACTTC.